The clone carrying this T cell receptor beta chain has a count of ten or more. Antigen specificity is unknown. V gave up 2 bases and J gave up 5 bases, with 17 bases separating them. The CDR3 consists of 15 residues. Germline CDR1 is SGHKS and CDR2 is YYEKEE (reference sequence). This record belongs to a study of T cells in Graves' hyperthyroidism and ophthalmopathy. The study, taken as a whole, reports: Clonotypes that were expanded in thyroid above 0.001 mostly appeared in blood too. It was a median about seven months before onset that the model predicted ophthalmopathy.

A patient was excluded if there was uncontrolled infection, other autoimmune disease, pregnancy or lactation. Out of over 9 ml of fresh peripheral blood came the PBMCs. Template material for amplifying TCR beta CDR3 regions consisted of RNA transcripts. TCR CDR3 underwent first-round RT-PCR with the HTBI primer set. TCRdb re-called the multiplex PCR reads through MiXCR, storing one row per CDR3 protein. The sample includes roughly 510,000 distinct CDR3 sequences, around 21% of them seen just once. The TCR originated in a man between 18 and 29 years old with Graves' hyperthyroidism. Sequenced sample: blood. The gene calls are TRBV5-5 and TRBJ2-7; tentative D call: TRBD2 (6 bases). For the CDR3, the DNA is TGTGCCAGCAGCTTAACAGCCCGGGGGTATCACGAGCAGTACTTC. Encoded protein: CASSLTARGYHEQYF.